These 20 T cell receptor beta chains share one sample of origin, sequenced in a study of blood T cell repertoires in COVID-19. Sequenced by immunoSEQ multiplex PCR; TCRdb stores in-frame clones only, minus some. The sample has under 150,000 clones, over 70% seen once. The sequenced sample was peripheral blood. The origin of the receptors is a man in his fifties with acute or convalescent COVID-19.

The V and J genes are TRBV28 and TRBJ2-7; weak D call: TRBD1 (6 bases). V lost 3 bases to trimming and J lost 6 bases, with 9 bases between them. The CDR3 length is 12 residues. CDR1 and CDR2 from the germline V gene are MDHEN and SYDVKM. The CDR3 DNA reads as TGTGCCAGCAGTTTGGACAGCACCGAGCAGTACTTC. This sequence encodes CASSLDSTEQYF.

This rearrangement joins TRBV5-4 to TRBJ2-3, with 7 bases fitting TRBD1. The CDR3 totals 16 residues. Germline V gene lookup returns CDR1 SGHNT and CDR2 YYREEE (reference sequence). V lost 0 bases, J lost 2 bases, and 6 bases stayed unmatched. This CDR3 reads CASSLGGGHVTDTQYF. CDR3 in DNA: TGTGCCAGCAGCTTGGGAGGGGGCCATGTCACAGATACGCAGTATTTT.

The CDR3 loop is CATSDVGTAQETQYF. CDR3 DNA sequence: TGTGCCACCAGTGATGTTGGGACAGCACAAGAGACCCAGTACTTC. The chain employs TRBV24-1 and TRBJ2-5, with 7 nucleotides matching TRBD1. From germline, CDR1 is KGHDR and CDR2 SFDVKD. Trimming removed 3 bases from V and 2 bases from J; junction bases left unmatched: 5. The CDR3 length is 15 residues.

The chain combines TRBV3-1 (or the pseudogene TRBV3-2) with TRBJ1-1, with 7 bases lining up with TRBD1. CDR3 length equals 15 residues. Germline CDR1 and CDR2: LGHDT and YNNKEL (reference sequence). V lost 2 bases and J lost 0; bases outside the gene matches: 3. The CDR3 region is CASSQFDRVNTEAFF. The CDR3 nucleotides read TGTGCCAGCAGCCAATTCGACAGGGTGAACACTGAAGCTTTCTTT.

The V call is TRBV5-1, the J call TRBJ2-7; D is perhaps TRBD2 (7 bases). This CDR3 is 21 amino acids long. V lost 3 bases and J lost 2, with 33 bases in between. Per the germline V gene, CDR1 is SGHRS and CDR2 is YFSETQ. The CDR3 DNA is TGCGCCAGCAGCTGGGTTGTAACAGGCGGCGCCGGACTAGGGGGTCCCTACGAGCAGTACTTC. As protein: CASSWVVTGGAGLGGPYEQYF.

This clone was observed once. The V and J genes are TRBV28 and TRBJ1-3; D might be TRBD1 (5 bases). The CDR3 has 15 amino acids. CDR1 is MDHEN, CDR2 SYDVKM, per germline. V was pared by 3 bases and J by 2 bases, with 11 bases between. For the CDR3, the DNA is TGTGCCAGCAGTTTCGGGACTGTTCCTGGAAACACCATATATTTT. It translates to CASSFGTVPGNTIYF.

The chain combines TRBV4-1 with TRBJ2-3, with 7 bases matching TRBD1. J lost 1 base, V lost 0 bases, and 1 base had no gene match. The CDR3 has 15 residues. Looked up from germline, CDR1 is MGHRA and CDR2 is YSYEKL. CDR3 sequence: CASSQEGQRTDTQYF. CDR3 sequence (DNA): TGCGCCAGCAGCCAAGAGGGACAGCGCACAGATACGCAGTATTTT.

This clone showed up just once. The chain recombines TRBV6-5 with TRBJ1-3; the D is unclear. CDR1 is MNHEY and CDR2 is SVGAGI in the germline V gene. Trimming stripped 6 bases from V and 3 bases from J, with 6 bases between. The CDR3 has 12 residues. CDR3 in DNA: TGTGCCAGCAGAGCATTTGGAAACACCATATATTTT. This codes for CASRAFGNTIYF.

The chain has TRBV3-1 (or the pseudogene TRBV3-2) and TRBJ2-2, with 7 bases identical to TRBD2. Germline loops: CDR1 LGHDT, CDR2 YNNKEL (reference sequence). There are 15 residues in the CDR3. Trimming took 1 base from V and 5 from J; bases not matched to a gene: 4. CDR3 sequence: CASSQGGGGTGELFF. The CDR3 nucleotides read TGTGCCAGCAGCCAAGGCGGGGGAGGAACCGGGGAGCTGTTTTTT.

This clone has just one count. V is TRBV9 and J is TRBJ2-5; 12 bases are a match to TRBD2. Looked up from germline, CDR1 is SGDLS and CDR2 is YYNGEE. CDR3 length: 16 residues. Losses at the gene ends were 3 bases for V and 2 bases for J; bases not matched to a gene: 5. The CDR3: CASSGLAGALQETQYF. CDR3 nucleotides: TGTGCCAGCAGCGGACTAGCGGGGGCCTTACAAGAGACCCAGTACTTC.

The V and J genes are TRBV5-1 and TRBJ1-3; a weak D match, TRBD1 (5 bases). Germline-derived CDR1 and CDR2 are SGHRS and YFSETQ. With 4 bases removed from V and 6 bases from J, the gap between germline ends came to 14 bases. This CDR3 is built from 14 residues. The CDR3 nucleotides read TGCGCCAGCAGCGGGCAGGGAGGTGAAAACACCATATATTTT. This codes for CASSGQGGENTIYF.

The CDR3 spells CASSLSPTGVNNGYTF. CDR3 nucleotides: TGTGCCAGCAGTTTATCCCCCACAGGGGTGAATAATGGCTACACCTTC. The rearrangement links TRBV28 to TRBJ1-2, with 7 bases identical to TRBD1. This CDR3 contains 16 residues. Trimming at V came to 1 base and at J to 6 bases, leaving 11 bases not matched to a gene. Germline V gives CDR1 MDHEN, CDR2 SYDVKM.

CDR3 sequence reads: CASSQGTGTGNQPQHF. In DNA, the CDR3 is TGTGCCAGCAGCCAAGGGACAGGGACTGGCAATCAGCCCCAGCATTTT. The rearrangement joins TRBV3-1 (or the pseudogene TRBV3-2) to TRBJ1-5, with 8 bases identical to TRBD1. This CDR3 is built from 16 residues. The germline CDR1 and CDR2 sequences are LGHDT and YNNKEL (reference sequence). Trimming at V came to 1 base and at J to 2 bases, leaving 4 bases not matched to a gene.

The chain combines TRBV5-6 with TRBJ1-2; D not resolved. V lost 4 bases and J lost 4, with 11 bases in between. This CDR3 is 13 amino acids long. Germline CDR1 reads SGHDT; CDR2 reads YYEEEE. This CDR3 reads CASSRRLLYGYTF. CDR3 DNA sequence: TGTGCCAGCAGCAGGCGGTTACTCTATGGCTACACCTTC.

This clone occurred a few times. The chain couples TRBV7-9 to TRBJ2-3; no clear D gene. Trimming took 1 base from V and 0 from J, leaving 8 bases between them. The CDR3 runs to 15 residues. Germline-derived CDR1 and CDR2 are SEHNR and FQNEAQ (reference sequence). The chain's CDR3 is CASSLVLSSTDTQYF. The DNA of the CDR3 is TGTGCCAGCAGCTTAGTACTCTCTAGCACAGATACGCAGTATTTT.

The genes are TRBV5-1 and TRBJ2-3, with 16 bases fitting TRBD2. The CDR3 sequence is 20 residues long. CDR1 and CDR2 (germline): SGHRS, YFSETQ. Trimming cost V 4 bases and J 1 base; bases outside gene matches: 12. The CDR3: CASSRPGTSGGAPGTDTQYF. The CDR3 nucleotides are TGCGCCAGCAGCCGTCCCGGGACTAGCGGGGGGGCCCCTGGCACAGATACGCAGTATTTT.

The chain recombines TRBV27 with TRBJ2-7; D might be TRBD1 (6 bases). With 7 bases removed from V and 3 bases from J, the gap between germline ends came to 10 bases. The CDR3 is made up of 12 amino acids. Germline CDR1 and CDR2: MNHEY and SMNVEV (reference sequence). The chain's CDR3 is CASTLDSYEQYV. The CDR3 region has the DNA TGTGCCAGCACCCTGGACAGCTACGAGCAGTACGTC.

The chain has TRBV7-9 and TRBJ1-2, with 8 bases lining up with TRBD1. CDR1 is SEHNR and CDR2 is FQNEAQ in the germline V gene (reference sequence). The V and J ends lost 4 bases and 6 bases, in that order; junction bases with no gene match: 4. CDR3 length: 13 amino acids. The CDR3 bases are TGTGCCAGCAGCTCGGACAGGGCAAATGGCTACACCTTC. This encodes CASSSDRANGYTF.

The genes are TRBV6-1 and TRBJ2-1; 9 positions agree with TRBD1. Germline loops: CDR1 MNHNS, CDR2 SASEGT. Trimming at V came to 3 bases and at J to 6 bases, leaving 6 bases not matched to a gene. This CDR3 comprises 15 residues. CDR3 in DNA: TGTGCCAGCAGTGAGAGGACAGGGGTTTTCAATGAGCAGTTCTTC. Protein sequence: CASSERTGVFNEQFF.

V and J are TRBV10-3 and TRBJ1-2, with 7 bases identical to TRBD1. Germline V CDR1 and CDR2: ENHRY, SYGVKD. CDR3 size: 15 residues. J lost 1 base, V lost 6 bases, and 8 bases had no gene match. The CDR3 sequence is CAISDPGGFNYGYTF. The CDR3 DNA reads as TGTGCCATCAGCGACCCAGGGGGATTTAACTATGGCTACACCTTC.